This T cell receptor beta chain was identified during a study of blood T cells in healthy people across ages. Study-wide points: Diversity of TCR beta per million T cells declined in a roughly linear way with age.

With respect to this clonotype: Antigen unknown. One end of the junction fails to match germline, which may point to a read error.

Sample-barcoded 5' priming and a J-beta primer mix drove a second PCR of roughly 7 to 11 cycles. Any given sample supplied a minimum of 3 million CDR3-containing paired-end reads. TCRdb redid the calling of the 5' RACE reads with MiXCR, one entry per CDR3 protein. The sample holds 650,000 to 1,000,000 distinct CDR3 sequences, around 45% seen once. Germline CDR1 reads SGHNT; CDR2 reads YENEEA. The CDR3 is made up of 12 amino acids. J is TRBJ2-3 and V is TRBV11-3; D gene uncertain. The sequenced sample was blood. This receptor was identified in an elderly man in good health. The CDR3 spells CAGSHGGDTQYF. CDR3 in DNA: TGTGCCGGCAGCCATGGTGGAGATACGCAGTATTTT. The whole variable domain, remainder taken from reference TRBV11-3 and TRBJ2-3, is EAGVVQSPRYKIIEKKQPVAFWCNPISGHNTLYWYLQNLGQGPELLIRYENEEAVDDSQLPKDRFSAERLKGVDSTLKIQPAELGDSAVYLCAGSHGGDTQYFGPGTRLTVL.